The T cell receptor beta chain described here comes from a study of cytomegalovirus exposure and HLA in healthy donors. The wider study: Prior work identified under 130 million unique TCR beta sequences in about 179 million T cells. Counted in an early data release were about 86 million unique TCRs from HLA-typed donors.

Findings and caveats of the study: TCR beta V- and J-gene trimming, according to a later analysis, was linked to a missense DCLRE1C variant.

Germline loops: CDR1 SGHDT, CDR2 YYEEEE. The ends were cut back, 2 bases at V and 4 bases at J, with 10 bases in the middle. The CDR3 is made up of 14 amino acids. This clone was seen a handful of times. Its antigen is undetermined. The PCR ran on 60 Vbeta and 13 Jbeta primers. Sequenced by immunoSEQ multiplex PCR; TCRdb stores in-frame clones only, minus some. Among approximately 200,000 clones listed, just under 80% were seen once. The J gene is TRBJ2-4, the V gene TRBV5-6; weak D call: TRBD1 (6 bases). The material sequenced was PBMCs. This TCR came from a woman in her twenties or thirties in good health and CMV-seropositive. The CDR3 sequence is CASSFGQSKNIQYF. Written as DNA, the CDR3 is TGTGCCAGCAGCTTTGGACAGTCAAAAAACATTCAGTACTTC.